The 21 T cell receptor beta chains below all came from one sample that was sequenced in a study of T-cell reconstitution after alpha-beta-depleted transplantation in children. During its preparation, the TCRbeta library received unique molecular identifiers. A single record per CDR3 protein comes from TCRdb applying MiXCR to the PCR reads. Among some 500,000 distinct CDR3 sequences listed, about 17% were seen once. Sequences were derived from PBMCs from the stem cell graft donor, sampled from the stem cell graft. The origin of the receptors is a human donor who donated a stem cell graft to a child with acute lymphoblastic leukemia.

V usage is TRBV7-3 and J usage is TRBJ2-2; tentatively, D is TRBD1 or TRBD2 (5 bases each). Deletions cut 6 bases from V and 4 bases from J, with 12 bases between. This CDR3 is 14 amino acids long. Germline loops: CDR1 SGHTA, CDR2 FQGTGA. CDR3 in DNA: TGTGCCAGCAGTCCCCGGGGCGGCACCGGGGAGCTGTTTTTT. Protein: CASSPRGGTGELFF.

The gene calls are TRBV7-9 and TRBJ1-2; D is unclear. The germline V gene encodes CDR1 SEHNR and CDR2 FQNEAQ (reference sequence). The CDR3 has 14 amino acids. The V gene lost 5 bases and the J gene lost 4 bases, with 14 bases spanning the gap. The CDR3 bases are TGTGCCAGCAGCCTCGTAAGCGAGTTCTATGGCTACACCTTC. Translation gives CASSLVSEFYGYTF.

The chain carries TRBV20-1 and TRBJ1-3; D is uncertain. Trimming stripped 0 bases from V and 0 bases from J, with 6 bases between. The CDR3 spans 14 residues. CDR1 DFQATT and CDR2 SNEGSKA come from the germline V gene (reference sequence). Here the CDR3 DNA reads TGCAGTGCTAGAGATACGGGCTCTGGAAACACCATATATTTT. Protein sequence: CSARDTGSGNTIYF.

This clonotype showed up just a few times. V is TRBV4-1 and J is TRBJ2-2; no reliable D call. The germline V gene encodes CDR1 MGHRA and CDR2 YSYEKL. Trimming stripped 2 bases from V and 5 bases from J, with 9 bases between. The CDR3 extends over 14 amino acids. The chain's CDR3 is CASSQIIQTGELFF. CDR3 nucleotide sequence: TGCGCCAGCAGCCAAATCATACAAACCGGGGAGCTGTTTTTT.

The chain is built from TRBV5-1 and TRBJ1-2, with D possibly matching TRBD1 (6 bases). The germline gives CDR1 SGHRS, CDR2 YFSETQ. The CDR3 is 17 residues long. Between the trimmed V and J ends, which lost 0 bases and 7 bases, there was a span of 22 bases. The CDR3: CASSLGGRQGRSGGYTF. CDR3 DNA sequence: TGCGCCAGCAGCTTGGGAGGCCGGCAGGGGCGCAGTGGTGGCTACACCTTC.

In its sample, this clonotype was seen a few times. The genes are TRBV15 and TRBJ2-7, with TRBD1 matching over 7 bases. V lost 9 bases to trimming and J lost 11 bases; unmatched junction nucleotides: 7. CDR3 length equals 10 residues. CDR1 and CDR2 (germline): LNHNV, YYDKDF (reference sequence). This chain's CDR3 is CATLGQVEYF. CDR3 nucleotide sequence: TGTGCCACACTTGGACAGGTTGAGTACTTC.

This clonotype was recorded a few times. The chain uses TRBV7-6 and TRBJ2-4; possible D gene TRBD1, 6 bases. Looked up from germline, CDR1 is SGHVS and CDR2 is FNYEAQ. The CDR3 contains 13 residues. Trimming removed 4 bases from V and 5 bases from J, with 9 bases in between. CDR3 coding DNA: TGTGCCAGCAGCTACGGACAGCAAAACATTCAGTACTTC. Translation: CASSYGQQNIQYF. The full variable domain, rest sourced from reference TRBV7-6 and TRBJ2-4, is GAGVSQSPRYKVTKRGQDVALRCDPISGHVSLYWYRQALGQGPEFLTYFNYEAQQDKSGLPNDRFSAERPEGSISTLTIQRTEQRDSAMYRCASSYGQQNIQYFGAGTRLSVL.

This chain links TRBV15 with TRBJ1-3; D possibly corresponds to TRBD1 (6 bases). The V end was cut by 5 bases, the J end by 1 base, with 15 bases between. CDR1 is LNHNV and CDR2 is YYDKDF in the germline V gene (reference sequence). The CDR3 consists of 16 residues. The DNA of the CDR3 is TGTGCCACCAGCGCCCTACCTACAGGGTCTGGAAACACCATATATTTT. As protein: CATSALPTGSGNTIYF. Full variable domain (remainder filled in from reference TRBV15 and TRBJ1-3): DAMVIQNPRYQVTQFGKPVTLSCSQTLNHNVMYWYQQKSSQAPKLLFHYYDKDFNNEADTPDNFQSRRPNTSFCFLDIRSPGLGDTAMYLCATSALPTGSGNTIYFGEGSWLTVV.

J is TRBJ2-3 and V is TRBV2, with 10 bases fitting TRBD2. Germline values: CDR1 SNHLY, CDR2 FYNNEI. V gave up 4 bases and J gave up 2 bases; unmatched junction bases: 15. This CDR3 has 19 residues. CDR3 DNA: TGTGCCAGCAGTGCAAACTACGTCCCCAGCGGGAGGGCCACAGATACGCAGTATTTT. Translated, it gives CASSANYVPSGRATDTQYF.

This clonotype showed up many times. CDR3: CASSPRTGYTEAFF. The DNA for the CDR3 is TGTGCCAGCAGCCCTAGGACGGGGTACACTGAAGCTTTCTTT. The genes are TRBV7-3 and TRBJ1-1; no firm D call. Germline CDR1 SGHTA, CDR2 FQGTGA. CDR3 length equals 14 residues. Deletions cut 5 bases from V and 3 bases from J, with 13 bases between.

V usage is TRBV27 and J usage is TRBJ2-7; D gene unclear. Looked up from germline, CDR1 is MNHEY and CDR2 is SMNVEV (reference sequence). The length of the CDR3 is 14 residues. Trimming stripped 4 bases from V and 2 bases from J, with 12 bases between. CDR3 residues: CASSSTANPYEQYF. The CDR3 DNA is TGTGCCAGCAGTTCTACAGCCAACCCCTACGAGCAGTACTTC.

This clonotype was seen many times. The chain links TRBV20-1 to TRBJ2-7; 7 positions match TRBD2. V dropped 0 bases and J dropped 3; count of bases not matched to a gene: 5. The CDR3 runs 14 residues. Germline CDR1 and CDR2: DFQATT and SNEGSKA (reference sequence). The CDR3 sequence is CSARDMRGGYEQYF. The CDR3 DNA is TGCAGTGCTAGAGATATGCGCGGGGGCTACGAGCAGTACTTC.

A few counts support this clonotype. This chain joins TRBV3-1 and TRBJ1-6, with no clear D. Trimming took 1 base from V and 14 from J, leaving 9 bases between them. CDR1 is LGHDT and CDR2 is YNNKEL in the germline V gene (reference sequence). The CDR3 extends over 12 amino acids. Written as DNA, the CDR3 is TGTGCCAGCAGCCAAGGGGTTTGGGCCCTCCACTTT. Translated, it gives CASSQGVWALHF.

This clonotype was counted between two and nine times. The V call is TRBV10-3, the J call TRBJ2-7, with TRBD2 identical over 8 bases. This CDR3 region has 16 residues. In germline, CDR1 is ENHRY, CDR2 SYGVKD. After removal of 4 bases from V and 2 bases from J, the junction contained 10 bases not matched to a gene. This chain's CDR3 is CAISVLQRELTYEQYF. In DNA, the CDR3 is TGTGCCATCAGTGTGCTACAGCGGGAGTTAACCTACGAGCAGTACTTC.

This clonotype was observed a few times. The rearrangement uses TRBV7-6 and TRBJ2-1; 7 bases are shared with TRBD2. Germline lookup yields CDR1 SGHVS and CDR2 FNYEAQ. Unmatched junction bases numbered 8, after V lost 5 bases and J lost 4 bases. There are 15 residues in the CDR3. This CDR3 reads CASSPGLTEYNEQFF. The CDR3, as DNA: TGTGCCAGCAGCCCGGGACTAACCGAATACAATGAGCAGTTCTTC.

The table lists this clonotype with a few counts. The CDR3 loop reads CASSLPNMWHIQYF. The CDR3 DNA is TGTGCCAGCAGCCTCCCAAACATGTGGCACATTCAGTACTTC. The chain couples TRBV14 to TRBJ2-4; D is uncertain. The V gene lost 4 bases and the J gene lost 8 bases, with 15 bases spanning the gap. Germline V gene sequence: CDR1 SGHDN, CDR2 FVKESK. The CDR3 is made up of 14 amino acids.

Regarding this clonotype: An end of the junction differs from the germline gene, which may be a read error. The chain links TRBV5-1 to TRBJ1-1; D possibly corresponds to TRBD1 (5 bases). There are 15 residues in the CDR3. Looked up from germline, CDR1 is SGHRS and CDR2 is YFSETQ. Written as DNA, the CDR3 is TGCGCCAGCAGCCCAGTGTCGGCCTCGGACACTGAAGCTTTTTTT. Translating gives CASSPVSASDTEAFF.

This clonotype has a handful of counts. This chain's CDR3 is CASRREPDSSYEQYF. The CDR3, as DNA: TGCGCCAGCAGACGCGAACCCGACAGTTCCTACGAGCAGTACTTC. J is TRBJ2-7 and V is TRBV5-1; TRBD1 is a possible D gene (5 bases). This CDR3 has 15 amino acids. Deletions cut 5 bases from V and 1 base from J, with 16 bases between. Germline CDR1 SGHRS, CDR2 YFSETQ.

V and J are TRBV29-1 and TRBJ1-1, with a tentative D call TRBD1 (5 bases). The CDR3 contains 13 residues. V lost 6 bases, J lost 5 bases, and 16 bases lay in between. Germline V lookup: CDR1 SQVTM, CDR2 ANQGSEA. The CDR3 loop reads CSVGLGRGTEAFF. The CDR3, as DNA: TGCAGCGTAGGGCTGGGGCGAGGAACTGAAGCTTTCTTT.

The V gene is TRBV27, the J gene TRBJ2-7, with D perhaps matching TRBD1 (7 bases). Germline V gene sequence: CDR1 MNHEY, CDR2 SMNVEV (reference sequence). The CDR3 length is 14 residues. Trimming took off 8 bases at V and 5 bases at J, with 19 bases between the two ends. CDR3 DNA sequence: TGTGCCAGCTCCCGGTCGCCAGGGGGGAACGAGCAGTACTTC. Residues: CASSRSPGGNEQYF.

This clonotype was counted a few times. V usage is TRBV7-2 and J usage is TRBJ2-3; possibly TRBD2 for D (6 bases). The CDR3 sequence is 16 residues long. V lost 3 bases to trimming and J lost 3 bases, with 16 bases between them. Germline CDR1 reads SGHTA; CDR2 reads FQGNSA. The CDR3 coding sequence is TGTGCCAGCAGCTTTAACCCGGGACTGGTGACAGATACGCAGTATTTT. Its translation: CASSFNPGLVTDTQYF.